The 2 T cell receptor beta chains in this list originate from one sample, sequenced in a study of T cell repertoires in cytomegalovirus infection (dated by TCRdb to the late 2010s). Sequencing was carried out with an Illumina HiSeq 1500. TCRdb handled the public reads itself, with Q25 trimming in fastp and clone calling in MiXCR, and kept productive beta chains. Entries are consolidated by CDR3 protein sequence, retaining the most common genes and DNA. Within this sample are approximately 590,000 distinct CDR3 sequences, with over 35% of them counted one time only. The ten largest clones add up to around 50% of the sample. Their antigen targets remain unknown. This specimen's treatment or condition label, interpreted: in vitro stimulation with specific CMV peptide epitopes to enrich CMV-specific T cells. The sample here was cultured PBMCs, taken from culture after CMV antigen stimulation. These receptors originate from a human donor in good health (CMV status not recorded). Some clones in this sample may be carry-over from other donors' samples.

The V and J genes are TRBV7-2 and TRBJ2-7, with D possibly matching TRBD1 (6 bases). The CDR3 spans 16 residues. From germline, CDR1 is SGHTA and CDR2 FQGNSA. Trimming stripped 5 bases from V and 4 bases from J, with 21 bases between. This CDR3 reads CASSTHRDRFVYEQYF. CDR3 bases: TGTGCCAGCAGCACACACAGGGACCGTTTTGTATACGAGCAGTACTTC.

The chain is built from TRBV5-5 and TRBJ2-4; D perhaps matches TRBD2 (5 bases). The CDR3 runs to 14 residues. Germline V lookup: CDR1 SGHKS, CDR2 YYEKEE (reference sequence). V gave up 0 bases and J gave up 6 bases, with 10 bases separating them. CDR3 DNA: TGTGCCAGCAGCTTGGATCTTGCGGGAAACATTCAGTACTTC. This codes for CASSLDLAGNIQYF.